This TCR beta chain appears in the sequencing data of a study of OX40 agonist ivuxolimab in advanced cancers. Study-level information: An agonistic human IgG2 monoclonal antibody against OX40 (CD134) was given.

As for this clone: The antigen remains undetermined.

No patient had autoimmune disease or received systemic immunosuppression. This CDR3 is built from 14 residues. The germline CDR1 and CDR2 sequences are MDHEN and SYDVKM. J lost 4 bases, V lost 5 bases, and 5 bases had no gene match. Study-wide points: At 0.1 to 3.0 mg/kg and by week 6, CD4+ and CD8+ T cells in the blood had expanded clonally. There were, on average, more expanded clones in CD8+ T cells than in CD4+.

Repertoires were generated with immunoSEQ multiplex PCR, while TCRdb's copy carries only in-frame clones and drops some. Of tens of thousands of clones in the sample, 94% were seen once. The sequence derives from an adult with an advanced solid tumor such as melanoma, head and neck, liver or kidney cancer. The rearrangement uses TRBV28 and TRBJ2-1, with 7 bases identical to TRBD1. The sequencing here drew on CD4+ or CD8+ T cells sorted from blood, taken in a trial of the OX40 agonist ivuxolimab. In nucleotides, the CDR3 is TGTGCCAGCAGTGCCGACAGGGATTACAATGAGCAGTTCTTC. It encodes CASSADRDYNEQFF.